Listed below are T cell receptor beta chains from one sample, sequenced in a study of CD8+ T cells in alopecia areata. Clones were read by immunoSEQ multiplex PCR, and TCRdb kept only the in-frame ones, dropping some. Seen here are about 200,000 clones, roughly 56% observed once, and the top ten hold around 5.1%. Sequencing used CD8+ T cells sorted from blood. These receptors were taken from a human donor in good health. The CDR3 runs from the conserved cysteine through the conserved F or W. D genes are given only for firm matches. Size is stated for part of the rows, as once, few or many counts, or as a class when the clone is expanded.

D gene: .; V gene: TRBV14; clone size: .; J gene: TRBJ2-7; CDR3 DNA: TGTGCCAGCAGCCAAGACAGCTCCTACGAGCAGTACTTC; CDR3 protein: CASSQDSSYEQYF
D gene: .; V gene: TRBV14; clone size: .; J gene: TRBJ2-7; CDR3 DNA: TGTGCCAGCAGCTGGACGGGGGCCTACGAGCAGTACTTC; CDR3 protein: CASSWTGAYEQYF
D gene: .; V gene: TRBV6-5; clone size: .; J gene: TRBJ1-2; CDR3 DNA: TGTGCCAGTTCCGGGGCCTTAGATGGCTACACCTTC; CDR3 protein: CASSGALDGYTF
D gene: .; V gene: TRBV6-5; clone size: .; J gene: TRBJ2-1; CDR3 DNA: TGTGCCAGCAGTTACCTGACAAGGGATGAGCAGTTCTTC; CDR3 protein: CASSYLTRDEQFF
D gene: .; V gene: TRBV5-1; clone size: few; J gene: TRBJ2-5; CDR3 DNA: TGCGCCAGCAGCTTGGCTTTTGGGCAGAACCAAGAGACCCAGTACTTC; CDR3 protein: CASSLAFGQNQETQYF
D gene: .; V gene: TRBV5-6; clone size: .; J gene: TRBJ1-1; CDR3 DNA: TGTGCCAGCAGCTTGGGGGGCCGGAACACTGAAGCTTTCTTT; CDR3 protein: CASSLGGRNTEAFF
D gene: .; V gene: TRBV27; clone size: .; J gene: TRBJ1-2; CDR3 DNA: TGTGCCAGCAGTTTATCGATCGATTATGGCTACACCTTC; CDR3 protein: CASSLSIDYGYTF
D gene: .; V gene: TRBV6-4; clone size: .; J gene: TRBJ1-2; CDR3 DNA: TGTGCCAGCAGTGACTCGGCCGAGGGCCATGGCTACACCTTC; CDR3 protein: CASSDSAEGHGYTF
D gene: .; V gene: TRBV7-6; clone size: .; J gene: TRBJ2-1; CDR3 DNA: TGTGCCAGCAGCATGACAGGAAGCTCCTACAATGAGCAGTTCTTC; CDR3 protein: CASSMTGSSYNEQFF
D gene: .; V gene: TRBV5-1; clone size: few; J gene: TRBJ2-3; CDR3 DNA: TGCGCCAGCAGCGCGGGGCGCGTTGCGGATTACTCCACTAGCACAGATACGCAGTATTTT; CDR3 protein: CASSAGRVADYSTSTDTQYF
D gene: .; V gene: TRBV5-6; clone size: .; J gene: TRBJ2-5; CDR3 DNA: TGTGCCAGCAGCTCGGAGGGACGGATCCAAGAGACCCAGTACTTC; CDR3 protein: CASSSEGRIQETQYF
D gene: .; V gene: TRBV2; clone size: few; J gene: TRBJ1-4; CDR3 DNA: TGTGCCAGCAGTGAATGGGGGGCCCAAGGGGAAAAACTGTTTTTT; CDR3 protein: CASSEWGAQGEKLFF
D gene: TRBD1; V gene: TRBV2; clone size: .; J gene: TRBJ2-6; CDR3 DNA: TGTGCCAGCAGTTACCGGGACAGCTTATCTCACTCTGGGGCCAACGTCCTGACTTTC; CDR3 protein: CASSYRDSLSHSGANVLTF
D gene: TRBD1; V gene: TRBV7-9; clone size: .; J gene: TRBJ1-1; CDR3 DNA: TGTGCCAGCAGCTCCCGGGACAGGGGTGCGGACACTGAAGCTTTCTTT; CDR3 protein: CASSSRDRGADTEAFF
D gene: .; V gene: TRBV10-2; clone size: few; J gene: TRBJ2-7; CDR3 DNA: TGCGCCAGCAGGGACGGAGGGGCCCACTCCTACGAGCAGTACTTC; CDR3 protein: CASRDGGAHSYEQYF
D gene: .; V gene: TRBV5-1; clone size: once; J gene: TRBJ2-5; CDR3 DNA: TGCGCCAGCAGCCCACTGGGGGCAGGCCGTCAAGAGACCCAGTACTTC; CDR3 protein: CASSPLGAGRQETQYF